These T cell receptor beta chains were read from a single sample in a study of OX40 agonist ivuxolimab in advanced cancers. Clones were read by immunoSEQ multiplex PCR, and TCRdb kept only the in-frame ones, dropping some. The repertoire includes 65,000 to 95,000 clones, about 86% of them detected once, and about 0.78% sits in the top ten. The source material was CD4+ or CD8+ T cells sorted from blood, sampled in a trial of the OX40 agonist ivuxolimab. The receptors come from an adult with an advanced solid tumor such as melanoma, head and neck, liver or kidney cancer. CDR3s include the opening cysteine and the closing phenylalanine or tryptophan. A D gene is named only where the DNA matches it firmly.

d_gene: TRBD2; j_gene: TRBJ2-5; v_gene: TRBV19; CDR3aa: CASSGLAGAETQYF; CDR3nt: TGTGCCAGTAGCGGACTAGCGGGAGCAGAGACCCAGTACTTC
d_gene: .; j_gene: TRBJ1-1; v_gene: TRBV11-2; CDR3aa: CASSFVADTEAFF; CDR3nt: TGTGCCAGCAGCTTTGTCGCCGACACTGAAGCTTTCTTT
d_gene: .; j_gene: TRBJ2-2; v_gene: TRBV7-9; CDR3aa: CASSPSPGLNTGELFF; CDR3nt: TGTGCCAGCAGCCCGTCACCGGGATTGAACACCGGGGAGCTGTTTTTT
d_gene: TRBD2; j_gene: TRBJ2-1; v_gene: TRBV5-1; CDR3aa: CASSPLAGVRNEQFF; CDR3nt: TGCGCCAGCAGCCCTCTAGCGGGAGTTAGGAATGAGCAGTTCTTC
d_gene: TRBD2; j_gene: TRBJ2-7; v_gene: TRBV7-9; CDR3aa: CASSKPGLVIYEQYF; CDR3nt: TGTGCCAGCAGCAAACCAGGACTAGTAATCTACGAGCAGTACTTC
d_gene: TRBD2; j_gene: TRBJ2-7; v_gene: TRBV2; CDR3aa: CASRYGTSEGREQYF; CDR3nt: TGTGCCAGCAGATACGGGACTAGCGAAGGGAGAGAGCAGTACTTC
d_gene: TRBD1; j_gene: TRBJ2-7; v_gene: TRBV4-1; CDR3aa: CASSRSGQSYEQYF; CDR3nt: TGCGCCAGCAGCCGCTCGGGACAGAGCTACGAGCAGTACTTC
d_gene: .; j_gene: TRBJ2-1; v_gene: TRBV10-1; CDR3aa: CASCRVYILNEQFF; CDR3nt: TGCGCCAGCTGCAGGGTTTACATTTTGAATGAGCAGTTCTTC
d_gene: TRBD2; j_gene: TRBJ2-1; v_gene: TRBV7-3; CDR3aa: CASSSLRGSGRNEQFF; CDR3nt: TGTGCCAGCAGCTCCTTGAGGGGTAGCGGGAGGAATGAGCAGTTCTTC
d_gene: TRBD2; j_gene: TRBJ2-2; v_gene: TRBV7-6; CDR3aa: CASRQLAGADTGELFF; CDR3nt: TGTGCCAGCAGGCAACTAGCGGGAGCTGACACCGGGGAGCTGTTTTTT